A selection of T cell receptor beta chains follows, all from one sample in a study of blood T cells in healthy people across ages. TCRdb itself ran the 5' RACE reads through MiXCR, one entry per CDR3 protein. The table records over a million distinct CDR3 sequences, around 45% of them present only once. Sequencing was carried out using blood. These receptors all come from a woman aged 60-75 years in good health. CDR3s include the opening cysteine and the closing phenylalanine or tryptophan.

TRBJ2-7,TRBV9,CASSVAQGRSYEQYF
TRBJ2-7,TRBV27,CASSLSTGTAYEQYF
TRBJ2-7,TRBV15,CATSRDGDAYEQYF
TRBJ2-7,TRBV12-3/TRBV12-4,CASSLIKGSTLRGYEQYF
TRBJ2-3,TRBV29-1,CSVEYGLAGTDTQYF
TRBJ2-1,TRBV29-1,CSAGPWAGLGLNEQFF
TRBJ2-3,TRBV6-1,CASSDSAGGSTDTQYF
TRBJ2-7,TRBV27,CASSSPGTIYEQYF
TRBJ1-4,TRBV12-3/TRBV12-4,CASSPGEEKLFF
TRBJ2-1,TRBV28,CASSLMTSGRNEQFF
TRBJ2-1,TRBV20-1,CSARRTTSGRDEQFF
TRBJ2-7,TRBV6-6,CASSYSSGSSSYEQYF
TRBJ2-6,TRBV13,CASSITGANVLTF
TRBJ1-1,TRBV30,CAWRQGLATEAFF
-,TRBV10-2,CASSGGYDEQYF
TRBJ2-7,TRBV20-1,CSARTAGLSYEQYF
TRBJ2-4,TRBV29-1,CSVGAGLGRIQYF
-,TRBV7-8,CASSPLLGGGSEQYF
TRBJ2-3,TRBV20-1,CSALTSGASTDTQYF
TRBJ1-1,TRBV18,CASSPAIGGTEAFF
TRBJ2-7,TRBV27,CASSSGTGGTREQYF
TRBJ2-3,TRBV20-1,CSASAPMISPELGGTDTQYF
TRBJ2-1,TRBV12-3/TRBV12-4,CASSLGSLVQFF
TRBJ2-3,TRBV5-1,CASSPGSTDTQYF
TRBJ2-5,TRBV6-6,CASSYDQGERIRGQYF
TRBJ2-7,TRBV27,CASSLSTRTWSYEQYF
TRBJ2-1,TRBV12-3/TRBV12-4,CASSLNLAGVHEQFF
TRBJ2-1,TRBV7-8,CASSSRTGSYNEQFF
TRBJ2-7,TRBV5-1,CASSLGLLAGDEQYF
TRBJ2-1,TRBV20-1,CSAELGTSGSNEQFF
TRBJ2-5,TRBV29-1,CSVAGREETQYF
TRBJ2-7,TRBV11-2,CASSLIGHFDEQYF
TRBJ2-5,TRBV11-2,CASSSDRSGSWNEQYF
TRBJ2-7,TRBV7-9,CASSLRGQDASYEQYF
TRBJ2-2,TRBV6-6,CATGTSGKGELFF
TRBJ2-1,TRBV5-1,CASNRDGSSYNEQFF
TRBJ2-1,TRBV12-3/TRBV12-4,CASSSSGTSGNNEQFF
TRBJ2-7,TRBV20-1,CSANRDAGYEQYF
TRBJ1-4,TRBV5-1,CASSQRTGEIWEKLFF
TRBJ2-7,TRBV25-1,CANESGTAYYEQYF
TRBJ2-1,TRBV5-1,CASSLWLLGQVVNEQFF
TRBJ2-7,TRBV12-3/TRBV12-4,CASSYGNEQYF
TRBJ2-5,TRBV27,CASKNRGPNPQETQYF
TRBJ2-7,TRBV10-3,CAISGVSYEQYF
-,TRBV7-9,CASSRAAGVYEQYF
TRBJ2-2,TRBV9,CASTPDSGNTGELFF
TRBJ1-2,TRBV30,CAWNGGRDYGYTF
TRBJ1-2,TRBV9,CASSVENSDYGYTF